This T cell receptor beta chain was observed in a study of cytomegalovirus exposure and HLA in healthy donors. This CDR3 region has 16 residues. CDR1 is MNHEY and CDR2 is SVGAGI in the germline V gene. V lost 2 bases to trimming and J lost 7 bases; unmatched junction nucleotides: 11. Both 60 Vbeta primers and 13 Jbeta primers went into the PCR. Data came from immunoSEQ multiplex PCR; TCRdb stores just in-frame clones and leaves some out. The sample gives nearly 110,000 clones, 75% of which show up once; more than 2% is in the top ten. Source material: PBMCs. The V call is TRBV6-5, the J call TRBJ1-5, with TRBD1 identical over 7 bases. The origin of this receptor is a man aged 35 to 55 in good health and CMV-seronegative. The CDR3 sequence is CASSYPRSGGNQPQHF. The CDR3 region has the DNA TGTGCCAGCAGTTACCCCCGGTCAGGGGGAAACCAGCCCCAGCATTTT.